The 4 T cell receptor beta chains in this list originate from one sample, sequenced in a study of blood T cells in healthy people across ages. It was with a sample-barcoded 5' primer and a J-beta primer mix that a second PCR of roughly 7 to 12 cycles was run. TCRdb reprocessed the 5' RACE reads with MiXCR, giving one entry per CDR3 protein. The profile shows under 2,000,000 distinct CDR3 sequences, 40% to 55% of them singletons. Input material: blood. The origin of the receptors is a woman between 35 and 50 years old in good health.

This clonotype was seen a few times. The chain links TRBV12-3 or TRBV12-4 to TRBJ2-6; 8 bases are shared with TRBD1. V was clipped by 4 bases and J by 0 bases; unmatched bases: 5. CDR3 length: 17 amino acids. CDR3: CASSSTGESSGANVLTF. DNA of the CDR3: TGTGCCAGCAGTTCGACAGGGGAGTCCTCTGGGGCCAACGTCCTGACTTTC.

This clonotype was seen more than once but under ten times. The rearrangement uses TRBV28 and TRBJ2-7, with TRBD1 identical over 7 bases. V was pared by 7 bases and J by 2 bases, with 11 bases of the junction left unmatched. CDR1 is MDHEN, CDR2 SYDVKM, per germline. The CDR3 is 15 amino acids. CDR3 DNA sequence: TGTGCCAGCAACGGGGCCCCGGGACAGCCCTACGAGCAGTACTTC. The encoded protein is CASNGAPGQPYEQYF.

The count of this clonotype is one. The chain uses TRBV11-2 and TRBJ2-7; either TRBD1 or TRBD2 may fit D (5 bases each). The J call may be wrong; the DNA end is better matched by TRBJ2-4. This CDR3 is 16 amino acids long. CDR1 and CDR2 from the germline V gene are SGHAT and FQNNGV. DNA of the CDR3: TGTGCCAGCGGATCGCAGTGGGGCTCGGTCGGGGACATTCAGTACTTC. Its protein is CASGSQWGSVGDIQYF.

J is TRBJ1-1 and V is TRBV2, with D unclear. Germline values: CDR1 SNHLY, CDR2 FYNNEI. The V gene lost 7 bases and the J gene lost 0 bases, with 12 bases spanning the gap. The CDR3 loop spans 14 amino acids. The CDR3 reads CASTDPAMNTEAFF. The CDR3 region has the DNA TGTGCCAGCACCGACCCAGCGATGAACACTGAAGCTTTCTTT.